This TCR beta chain was found in a study of technical replicates of blood from a handful of donors. The method was immunoSEQ multiplex PCR; TCRdb's version includes in-frame clones alone and lacks a portion of them. Of about 63,000 clones listed, around 87% were seen once; the top ten hold 4.5% to 5.5%. This CDR3 is built from 14 residues. The trim removed 1 base at V and 5 bases at J, leaving 3 bases unmatched. Germline lookup yields CDR1 PRHDT and CDR2 FYEKMQ (reference sequence). The chain is built from TRBV13 and TRBJ2-5, with 8 bases matching TRBD2. This TCR was recovered from a human donor in good health. Some clones in this sample may be carry-over from other donors' samples. Sequenced sample: PBMCs. CDR3 residues: CASSLEGTSETQYF. Here the CDR3 DNA reads TGTGCCAGCAGCTTAGAGGGGACTAGTGAGACCCAGTACTTC. The full variable domain, with the rest looked up from reference TRBV13 and TRBJ2-5, is AAGVIQSPRHLIKEKRETATLKCYPIPRHDTVYWYQQGPGQDPQFLISFYEKMQSDKGSIPDRFSAQQFSDYHSELNMSSLELGDSALYFCASSLEGTSETQYFGPGTRLLVL.